The T cell receptor (beta chain) described here comes from a study of identifying expanded T cells in peripheral blood. Study observations and caveats: Over around two and four weeks, about 15 and 19 clones changed, versus more than 1 between replicates.

Data came from immunoSEQ multiplex PCR; TCRdb stores just in-frame clones and leaves some out. The sample carries approximately 120,000 clones, about 87% recorded once. V dropped 0 bases and J dropped 8; count of bases not matched to a gene: 4. CDR1 is SGHRS and CDR2 is YFSETQ in the germline V gene. This CDR3 comprises 13 residues. Remarks on this clone: The target antigen is unknown.

The chain has TRBV5-1 and TRBJ1-2; 7 nucleotides agree with TRBD1. This receptor was taken from a person aged 18 to 70 in good health. The sequenced sample consisted of blood. CDR3 amino acids: CASSLDRGRGYTF. CDR3 DNA: TGCGCCAGCAGCTTGGACAGGGGTAGGGGCTACACCTTC.